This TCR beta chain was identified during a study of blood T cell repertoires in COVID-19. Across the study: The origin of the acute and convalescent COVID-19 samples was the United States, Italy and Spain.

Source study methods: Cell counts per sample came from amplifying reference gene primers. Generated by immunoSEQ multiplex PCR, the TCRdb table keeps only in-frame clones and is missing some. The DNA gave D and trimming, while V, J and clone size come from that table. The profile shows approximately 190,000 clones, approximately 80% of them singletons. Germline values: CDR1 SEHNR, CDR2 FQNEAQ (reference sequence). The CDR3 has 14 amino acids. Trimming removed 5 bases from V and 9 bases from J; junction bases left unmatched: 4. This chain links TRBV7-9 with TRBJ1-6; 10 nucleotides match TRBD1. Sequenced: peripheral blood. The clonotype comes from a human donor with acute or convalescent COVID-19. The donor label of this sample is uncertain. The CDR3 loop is CASSPGTGASPLHF. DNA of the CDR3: TGTGCCAGCAGCCCCGGGACAGGGGCTTCACCCCTCCACTTT.